This TCR beta chain was documented in a study of T cell responses to AZD1222 COVID-19 vaccine. Broader study findings: Baseline serology detected seropositivity in only a handful of AZD1222 recipients. CD4 TCRs associated with vaccination spanned spike, dominating at 160-218 and 743-854. Females outnumbered males among donors, who were mostly white British; clonal diversity was possibly underestimated.

In regard to this clone: As yet, its antigen is unknown.

V lost 1 base, J lost 6 bases, and 12 bases lay in between. The germline V gene encodes CDR1 SGHAT and CDR2 FQNNGV. The CDR3 is made up of 14 amino acids. TCRdb's copy holds only in-frame clones and misses some; the assay was immunoSEQ multiplex PCR. The profile shows over 120,000 clones, about 86% of them singletons. The receptor was isolated from an adult who received the AZD1222 COVID-19 vaccine. Here the sequenced sample was peripheral blood, taken 28 days after the second AZD1222 dose. The V and J genes are TRBV11-2 and TRBJ1-2; tentatively, D is TRBD1 (6 bases). DNA for the CDR3: TGTGCCAGCAGCTTAGGAGTAGGGGGTGATGGCTACACCTTC. This translates into CASSLGVGGDGYTF.